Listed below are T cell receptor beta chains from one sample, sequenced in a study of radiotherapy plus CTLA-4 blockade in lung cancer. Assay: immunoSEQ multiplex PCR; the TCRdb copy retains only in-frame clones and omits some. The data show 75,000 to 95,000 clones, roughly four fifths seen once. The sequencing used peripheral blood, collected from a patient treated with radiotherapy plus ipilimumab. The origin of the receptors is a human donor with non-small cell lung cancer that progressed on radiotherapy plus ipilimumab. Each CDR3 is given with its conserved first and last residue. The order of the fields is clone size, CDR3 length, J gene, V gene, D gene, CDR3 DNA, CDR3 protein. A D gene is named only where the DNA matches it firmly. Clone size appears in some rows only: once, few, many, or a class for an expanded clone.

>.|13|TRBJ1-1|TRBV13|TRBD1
TGTGCCAGCAGCGAAGGACAGGAATTTGAAGCTTTCTTT
CASSEGQEFEAFF
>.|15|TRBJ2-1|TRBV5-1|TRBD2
TGCGCCAGCAGCACCTCTAGCGGGAGCTACAATGAGCAGTTCTTC
CASSTSSGSYNEQFF
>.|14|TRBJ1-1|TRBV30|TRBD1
TGTGCCTGGAGCCTGACAGGGGGCGGCACTGAAGCTTTCTTT
CAWSLTGGGTEAFF
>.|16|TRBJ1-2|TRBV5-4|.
TGTGCCAGCAGCTCAGCACAGGACCGACCTAACTATGGCTACACCTTC
CASSSAQDRPNYGYTF
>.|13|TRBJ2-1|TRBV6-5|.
TGTGCCAGCAGTTACACTGCGGGGCGCGAGCAGTTCTTC
CASSYTAGREQFF
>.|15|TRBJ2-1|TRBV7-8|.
TGTGCCAGCAGCTCTTCCGAACAGGTATACAATGAGCAGTTCTTC
CASSSSEQVYNEQFF
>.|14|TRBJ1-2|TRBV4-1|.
TGCGCCAGCAGCCAAGCTAGGCCTGGGGATGGCTACACCTTC
CASSQARPGDGYTF
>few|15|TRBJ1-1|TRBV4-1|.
TGCGCCAGCAGCCAAGGACGGACAGAGAACACTGAAGCTTTCTTT
CASSQGRTENTEAFF
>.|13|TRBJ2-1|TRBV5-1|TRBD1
TGCGCCACCCGACAGGGGGATGTCAATGAGCAGTTCTTC
CATRQGDVNEQFF
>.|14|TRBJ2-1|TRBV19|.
TGTGCCAGTAAGATCCAGTATAGGCACAATGAGCAGTTCTTC
CASKIQYRHNEQFF
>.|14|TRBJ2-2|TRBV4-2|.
TGTGCCAGCAGCCAAGATCCCCACACCGGGGAGCTGTTTTTT
CASSQDPHTGELFF
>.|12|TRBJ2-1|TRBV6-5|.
TGTGCCAGCAGTACAGGGAAGGGTGAGCAGTTCTTC
CASSTGKGEQFF
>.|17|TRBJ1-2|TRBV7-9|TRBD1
TGTGCCAGCAGCACCATCTACTGGGACAGGGAGAACTATGGCTACACCTTC
CASSTIYWDRENYGYTF
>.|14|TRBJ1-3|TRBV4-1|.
TGCGCCAGCGGATCGGGCAGTTCTGGAAACACCATATATTTT
CASGSGSSGNTIYF
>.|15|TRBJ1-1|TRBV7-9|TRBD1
TGTGCCAGCAGCCCAACAGGGGGCGGATGGACTGAAGCTTTCTTT
CASSPTGGGWTEAFF
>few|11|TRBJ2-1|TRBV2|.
TGTGCCAGCAGTGTAGGTAATGAGCAGTTCTTC
CASSVGNEQFF
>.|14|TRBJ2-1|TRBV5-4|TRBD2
TGTGCCAGCAGCGCCGGGACTAGCCTACATGAGCAGTTCTTC
CASSAGTSLHEQFF
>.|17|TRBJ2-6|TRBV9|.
TGTGCCAGCAGCGTAGGTCACAGAAACTCTGGGGCCAACGTCCTGACTTTC
CASSVGHRNSGANVLTF
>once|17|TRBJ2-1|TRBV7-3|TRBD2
TGTGCCAGCAGCTCGGGAACTAGCGGGAAAAGGGACAATGAGCAGTTCTTC
CASSSGTSGKRDNEQFF
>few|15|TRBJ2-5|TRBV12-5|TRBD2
TGTGCTAGTGTCGCATCCGGGACTAGCAGAGAGACCCAGTACTTC
CASVASGTSRETQYF
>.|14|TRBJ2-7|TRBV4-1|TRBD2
TGCGCCAGCAGCAGACTAGCGGGATCTTACGAGCAGTACTTC
CASSRLAGSYEQYF
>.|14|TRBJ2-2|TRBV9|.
TGTGCCAGCAGCGTAGAAAGCGCCACCGGGGAGCTGTTTTTT
CASSVESATGELFF
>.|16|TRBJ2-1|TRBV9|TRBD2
TGTGCCAGCAGCTTTCTAGCGGGAGGATCCGACAATGAGCAGTTCTTC
CASSFLAGGSDNEQFF
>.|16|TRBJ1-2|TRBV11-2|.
TGTGCCAGCAGCCGTAATTACGACAGGAGTAACTATGGCTACACCTTC
CASSRNYDRSNYGYTF
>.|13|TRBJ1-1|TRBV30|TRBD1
TGTGCCTGGAGTCGACAGGGGGACACTGAAGCTTTCTTT
CAWSRQGDTEAFF
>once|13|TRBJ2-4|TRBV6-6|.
TGTGCCAGCCGGACTCTAGCCAAAAACATTCAGTACTTC
CASRTLAKNIQYF
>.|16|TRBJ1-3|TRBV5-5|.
TGTGCCAGCAGATACAGCTCAACAGGAACTGGAAACACCATATATTTT
CASRYSSTGTGNTIYF
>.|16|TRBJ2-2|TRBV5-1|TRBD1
TGCGCCAGCAGCTTGGTGGACAGGGGGCTAGCCGGGGAGCTGTTTTTT
CASSLVDRGLAGELFF
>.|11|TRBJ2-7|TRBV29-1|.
TGCAGCGTTGAAGATTCCTACGAGCAGTACTTC
CSVEDSYEQYF
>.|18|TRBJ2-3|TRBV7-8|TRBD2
TGTGCCAGCAGCAAAGTGGGAGCGGGAGGGCCGGGCACAGATACGCAGTATTTT
CASSKVGAGGPGTDTQYF
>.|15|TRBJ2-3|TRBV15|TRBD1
TGTGCCACCAGCAGCGGACAGGGGGGAACAGATACGCAGTATTTT
CATSSGQGGTDTQYF
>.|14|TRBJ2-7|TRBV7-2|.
TGTGCCAGCAGCTTCGTCTACCTCTCCTACGAGCAGTACTTC
CASSFVYLSYEQYF
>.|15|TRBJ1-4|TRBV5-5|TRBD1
TGTGCCAGCAGCTTGGCGTGGGGACAGGGTGAAAAACTGTTTTTT
CASSLAWGQGEKLFF
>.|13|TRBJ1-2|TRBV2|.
TGTGCCAGCAGTGTGGGGGTGGTCTATGGCTACACCTTC
CASSVGVVYGYTF
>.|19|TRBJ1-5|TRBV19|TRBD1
TGTGCCAGTAGTTCGCTCCGTTCAGGGGGCGGATTGGTTAGTCAGCCCCAGCATTTT
CASSSLRSGGGLVSQPQHF